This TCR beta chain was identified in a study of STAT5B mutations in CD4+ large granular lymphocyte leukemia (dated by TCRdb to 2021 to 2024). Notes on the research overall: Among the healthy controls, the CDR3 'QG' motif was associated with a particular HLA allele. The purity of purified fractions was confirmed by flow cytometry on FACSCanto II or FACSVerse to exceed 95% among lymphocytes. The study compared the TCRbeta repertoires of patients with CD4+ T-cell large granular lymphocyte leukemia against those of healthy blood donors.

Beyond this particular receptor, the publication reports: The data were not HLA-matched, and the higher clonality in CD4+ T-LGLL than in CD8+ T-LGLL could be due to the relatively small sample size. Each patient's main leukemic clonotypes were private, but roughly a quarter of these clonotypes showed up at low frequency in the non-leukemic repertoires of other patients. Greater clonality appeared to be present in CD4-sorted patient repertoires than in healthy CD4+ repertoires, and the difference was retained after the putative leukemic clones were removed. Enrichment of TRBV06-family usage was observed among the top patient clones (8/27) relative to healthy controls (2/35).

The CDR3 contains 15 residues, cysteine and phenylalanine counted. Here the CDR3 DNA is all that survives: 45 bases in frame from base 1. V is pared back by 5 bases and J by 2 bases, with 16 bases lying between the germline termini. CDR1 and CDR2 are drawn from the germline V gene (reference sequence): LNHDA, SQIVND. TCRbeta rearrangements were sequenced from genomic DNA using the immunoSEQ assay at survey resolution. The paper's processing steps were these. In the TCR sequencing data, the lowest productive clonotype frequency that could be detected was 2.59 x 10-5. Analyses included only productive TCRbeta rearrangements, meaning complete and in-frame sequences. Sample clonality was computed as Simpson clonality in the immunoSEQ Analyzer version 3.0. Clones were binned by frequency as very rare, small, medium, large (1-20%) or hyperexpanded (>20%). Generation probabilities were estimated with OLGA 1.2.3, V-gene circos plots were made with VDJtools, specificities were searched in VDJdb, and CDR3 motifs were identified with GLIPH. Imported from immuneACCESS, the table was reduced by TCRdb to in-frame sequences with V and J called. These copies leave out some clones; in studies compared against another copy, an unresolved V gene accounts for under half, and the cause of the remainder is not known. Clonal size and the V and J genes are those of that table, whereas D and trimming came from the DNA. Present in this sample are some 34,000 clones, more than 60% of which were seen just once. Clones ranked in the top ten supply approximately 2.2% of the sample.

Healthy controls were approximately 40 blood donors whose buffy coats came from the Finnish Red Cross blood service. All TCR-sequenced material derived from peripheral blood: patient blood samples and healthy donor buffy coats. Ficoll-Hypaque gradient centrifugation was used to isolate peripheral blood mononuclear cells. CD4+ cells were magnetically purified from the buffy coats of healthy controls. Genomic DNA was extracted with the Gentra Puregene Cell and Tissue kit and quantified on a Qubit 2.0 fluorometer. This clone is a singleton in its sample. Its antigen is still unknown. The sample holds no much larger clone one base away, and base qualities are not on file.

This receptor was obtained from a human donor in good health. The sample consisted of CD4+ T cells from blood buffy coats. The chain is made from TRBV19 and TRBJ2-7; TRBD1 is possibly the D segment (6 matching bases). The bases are TGTGCCAGTAGTCCTTCTACGGACAGTCCCTACGAGCAGTACTTC. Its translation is CASSPSTDSPYEQYF.